This TCR beta chain comes out of a study of OX40 agonist ivuxolimab in advanced cancers. The method was immunoSEQ multiplex PCR; TCRdb's version includes in-frame clones alone and lacks a portion of them. The data hold more than 65,000 clones, with 80% to 90% observed a single time. Details on this clone: Its matching antigen is unknown.

V lost 4 bases and J 7 bases, leaving 13 bases between the germline ends. The CDR3 length is 13 residues. CDR1 and CDR2 from the germline V gene are ENHRY and SYGVKD. General study findings and limits: Certain nonresponders additionally had low normalized T-cell clonal expansion.

This sequence joins TRBV10-3 and TRBJ1-2; the D is unclear. Sequences were derived from CD4+ or CD8+ T cells sorted from blood, sampled in a trial of the OX40 agonist ivuxolimab. The origin of this receptor is an adult with an advanced solid tumor such as melanoma, head and neck, liver or kidney cancer. This CDR3 is CAISGAALAGYTF. The DNA for the CDR3 is TGTGCCATCAGTGGGGCGGCTCTGGCTGGCTACACCTTC.